The 30 T cell receptor beta chains below all came from one sample that was sequenced in a study of T cells in Graves' hyperthyroidism and ophthalmopathy. There were TCR beta CDR3 regions amplified from RNA transcripts. The HTBI primer set drove a first-round RT-PCR of the TCR CDR3. TCRdb fed the multiplex PCR reads into MiXCR, producing one record per CDR3 protein. In the table there are fewer than 550,000 distinct CDR3 sequences, around 22% of which are singletons. Source material: blood. These receptors were collected from a woman aged 25-40 years with Graves' ophthalmopathy.

The chain employs TRBV6-1 and TRBJ2-5; 8 bases match TRBD2. The CDR3 length is 13 residues. CDR1 and CDR2 from the germline V gene are MNHNS and SASEGT. For the CDR3, the DNA is TGTGCTCTCTCGGGAGGGCCTCGAGAGACCCAGTACTTC. Protein sequence: CALSGGPRETQYF.

This clonotype has at least ten counts. This may be a read error: a much more frequent sequence differs by one nucleotide. This chain uses TRBV12-3 or TRBV12-4 with TRBJ1-2, with a possible D match to TRBD1 (5 bases). Trimming cost V 6 bases and J 1 base, with 15 bases left between them. This CDR3 spans 15 amino acids. The CDR3 region is CASRRVRASNYGYTF. The DNA for the CDR3 is TGTGCCAGCAGGCGGGTCAGGGCTAGTAACTATGGCTACACCTTC.

Ten or more counts support this clonotype. This chain joins TRBV6-1 and TRBJ1-2; 7 bases map to TRBD1. This CDR3 contains 17 residues. Germline V CDR1 and CDR2: MNHNS, SASEGT. V lost 7 bases, J lost 7 bases, and 21 bases stayed unmatched. CDR3 protein: CASNQGGTVGPLGGYTF. The CDR3 DNA reads as TGTGCCAGCAACCAAGGTGGGACAGTGGGCCCGCTTGGTGGCTACACCTTC.

This clonotype was found many times. The chain couples TRBV7-2 to TRBJ2-2; tentatively, D is TRBD2 (7 bases). The V gene's germline CDR1 is SGHTA and CDR2 FQGNSA. The CDR3 covers 16 residues. V was shortened by 7 bases and J by 4 bases, with 19 bases between the two germline ends. CDR3 in amino acids: CASILMGGAVTGELFF. The CDR3 DNA reads as TGTGCCAGCATCCTGATGGGGGGGGCCGTCACCGGGGAGCTGTTTTTT.

This clonotype was picked up many times. The rearrangement links TRBV12-3 or TRBV12-4 to TRBJ1-6; D gene ambiguous. The CDR3 totals 14 residues. V lost 3 bases, J lost 7 bases, and 10 bases lay in between. The CDR3 spells CASSLGQANSPLHF. CDR3 DNA sequence: TGTGCCAGCAGTTTGGGCCAGGCCAATTCACCCCTCCACTTT.

There are many counts of this clonotype. This sequence joins TRBV11-1 and TRBJ1-5, with D possibly TRBD1 on 6 matching bases. The germline V gene has CDR1 SGHAT and CDR2 FQDESV (reference sequence). The V gene lost 4 bases and the J gene lost 4 bases, with 17 bases spanning the gap. The CDR3 consists of 16 residues. The CDR3 DNA follows: TGTGCCAGCAGCTCGAGGACAGCGGAGGGGAATCAGCCCCAGCATTTT. Translation gives CASSSRTAEGNQPQHF.

This clonotype was picked up many times. The genes are TRBV6-1 and TRBJ1-2; no clear D. The CDR3 spans 15 residues. Germline assignment: CDR1 MNHNS and CDR2 SASEGT. Trimming took 6 bases from V and 0 from J, leaving 14 bases between them. The CDR3 nucleotides read TGTGCCAGCAGCAAAGGAAGGCTAACTAACTATGGCTACACCTTC. Translated, it gives CASSKGRLTNYGYTF.

This clonotype was observed at least ten times. J is TRBJ1-5 and V is TRBV5-6; D remains ambiguous. This CDR3 has 16 residues. Trimming cost V 0 bases and J 0 bases, with 10 bases left between them. The germline V gene encodes CDR1 SGHDT and CDR2 YYEEEE. The CDR3 sequence: CASSLEGGHSNQPQHF. The CDR3 coding sequence is TGTGCCAGCAGCTTGGAGGGAGGGCATAGCAATCAGCCCCAGCATTTT.

This clonotype was counted at least ten times. The CDR3 loop is CASSSRQGQETQYF. As DNA, the CDR3 is TGTGCCAGCAGCTCACGACAGGGACAAGAGACCCAGTACTTC. The V gene is TRBV13, the J gene TRBJ2-5, with TRBD1 identical over 7 bases. Germline V CDR1 and CDR2: PRHDT, FYEKMQ (reference sequence). Trimming removed 4 bases from V and 2 bases from J; junction bases left unmatched: 4. CDR3 length equals 14 residues.

With regard to this clonotype: A much larger clone sits a single nucleotide away, making a read error possible. The chain recombines TRBV20-1 with TRBJ1-1; D remains ambiguous. The CDR3 covers 14 residues. Germline CDR1 DFQATT, CDR2 SNEGSKA (reference sequence). V lost 2 bases and J 4 bases, leaving 14 bases between the germline ends. CDR3: CSARNPEQLTEAFF. In DNA form, the CDR3 reads TGCAGTGCTAGAAATCCAGAGCAACTCACTGAAGCTTTCTTT.

This clonotype was seen ten or more times. The CDR3 region has the DNA TGTGCCAGCAGTTTGGCCGGATCGAACACTGAAGCTTTCTTT. It encodes CASSLAGSNTEAFF. J is TRBJ1-1 and V is TRBV12-3 or TRBV12-4; D unresolved. CDR3 size: 14 residues. V was trimmed by 3 bases and J by 1 base, leaving 9 bases between them.

V is TRBV10-2 and J is TRBJ2-5, with no clear D. V gave up 6 bases and J gave up 5 bases, with 10 bases separating them. This CDR3 contains 12 residues. CDR1 and CDR2 (germline): WSHSY, SAAADI. The CDR3 bases are TGCGCCAGCAGAGACGGGTCGGAGACCCAGTACTTC. It codes for CASRDGSETQYF.

The chain links TRBV7-9 to TRBJ2-4; maybe TRBD2 (5 bases). CDR3 length: 17 residues. V lost 1 base, J lost 3 bases, and 16 bases lay in between. The germline V gene encodes CDR1 SEHNR and CDR2 FQNEAQ (reference sequence). The CDR3 DNA reads TGTGCCAGCAGCTTAGGAAGCGGACCTCTTATCAAAAACATTCAGTACTTC. Translating it yields CASSLGSGPLIKNIQYF. The complete variable domain, with remaining parts taken from reference TRBV7-9 and TRBJ2-4, reads DTGVSQNPRHKITKRGQNVTFRCDPISEHNRLYWYRQTLGQGPEFLTYFQNEAQLEKSRLLSDRFSAERPKGSFSTLEIQRTEQGDSAMYLCASSLGSGPLIKNIQYFGAGTRLSVL.

This clonotype was seen at least ten times. V is TRBV2 and J is TRBJ1-5; no reliable D call. Trimming took 7 bases from V and 11 from J, leaving 18 bases between them. The CDR3 consists of 13 residues. The germline V gene has CDR1 SNHLY and CDR2 FYNNEI. The CDR3 loop is CASKVGLYGTQHF. Here the CDR3 DNA reads TGTGCCAGCAAAGTTGGACTATACGGTACCCAGCATTTT.

At least ten counts were recorded for this clonotype. This sequence joins TRBV2 and TRBJ1-1; 8 bases align to TRBD1. Trimming at V came to 7 bases and at J to 1 base, leaving 8 bases not matched to a gene. Germline V CDR1 and CDR2: SNHLY, FYNNEI. The CDR3 has 15 residues. In DNA form, the CDR3 reads TGTGCCAGCATCCCCGGACAGGGAAGGAACACTGAAGCTTTCTTT. Residues: CASIPGQGRNTEAFF.

V gene TRBV25-1 combines with J gene TRBJ2-7, with a tentative D call TRBD2 (5 bases). Germline V gene data show CDR1 as MGHDK and CDR2 as SYGVNS. The CDR3 contains 15 residues. V was trimmed by 3 bases and J by 0 bases, leaving 12 bases between them. The CDR3 region has the DNA TGTGCCAGCAGTGAGGCCGCGGCGGGCTCCTACGAGCAGTACTTC. This codes for CASSEAAAGSYEQYF.

The J gene is TRBJ1-2, the V gene TRBV7-2; 8 bases align to TRBD1. CDR1 SGHTA and CDR2 FQGNSA come from the germline V gene. The CDR3 is 14 residues long. The ends lost 7 bases at V and 5 bases at J; junction bases unmatched: 9. The CDR3 DNA follows: TGTGCCAGCACCGGACAGGGCTTCCTTTATGGCTACACCTTC. Translated: CASTGQGFLYGYTF.

V usage is TRBV12-3 or TRBV12-4 and J usage is TRBJ2-7; the D is unclear. CDR3 length: 13 amino acids. Trimming pared 2 bases from V and 7 bases from J, leaving 12 bases between. In DNA, the CDR3 is TGTGCCAGCAGTTTACAGGTATCGAGAGAGCAGTACTTC. Protein product: CASSLQVSREQYF.

This clonotype was counted only a few times. J is TRBJ1-1 and V is TRBV3-1; no clear D gene. This CDR3 is 12 amino acids long. V lost 9 bases to trimming and J lost 8 bases, with 16 bases between them. Germline values: CDR1 LGHDT, CDR2 YNNKEL (reference sequence). The CDR3 protein is CASTRADGEAFF. DNA for the CDR3: TGTGCCAGTACCCGGGCCGATGGGGAAGCTTTCTTT.

This clonotype was recorded at least ten times. The chain carries TRBV2 and TRBJ2-7; D ambiguous. CDR1 is SNHLY, CDR2 FYNNEI, per germline. The CDR3 consists of 13 residues. The V end was cut by 6 bases, the J end by 3 bases, with 12 bases between. DNA for the CDR3: TGTGCCAGCAGCCCGTTGGACGGCTACGAGCAGTACTTC. Encoded protein: CASSPLDGYEQYF.

This clonotype occurred a few times. V gene TRBV12-3 or TRBV12-4 combines with J gene TRBJ2-5; perhaps TRBD2 as D (6 bases). Trimming removed 4 bases at V and 2 bases at J, with 14 bases between. This CDR3 region has 15 residues. The CDR3 loop is CASSSWDSRQETQYF. DNA of the CDR3: TGTGCCAGCAGTTCCTGGGACTCGAGACAAGAGACCCAGTACTTC.

This clonotype was recorded many times. The chain joins TRBV4-3 to TRBJ1-2; maybe TRBD1 (5 bases). The CDR3 is 15 amino acids. CDR1 is LGHNA and CDR2 is YSLEER in the germline V gene. V lost 0 bases, J lost 5 bases, and 13 bases lay in between. CDR3 loop: CASSQDVQGIYGYTF. The DNA for the CDR3 is TGCGCCAGCAGCCAAGATGTCCAGGGTATTTATGGCTACACCTTC.

Turning to this clonotype: This CDR3 is missing its conserved last phenylalanine or tryptophan, likely due to a read error. This chain joins TRBV25-1 and TRBJ1-2; the D is unclear. Germline V gene sequence: CDR1 MGHDK, CDR2 SYGVNS. This CDR3 region has 16 residues. Trimming shortened V by 3 bases and J by 1 base, and 15 bases separated the two germline ends. The CDR3 region is CASSDTWAIGNYGYTV. The DNA for the CDR3 is TGTGCCAGCAGTGACACCTGGGCCATAGGTAACTATGGCTACACCGTC.

This clonotype was counted at least ten times. This chain uses TRBV25-1 with TRBJ2-7; D ambiguous. The V end lost 3 bases, the J end lost 0 bases, and 12 bases lay between the germline ends. Germline loops: CDR1 MGHDK, CDR2 SYGVNS. This CDR3 region has 15 residues. CDR3 region: CASSDQAGYSYEQYF. The CDR3, as DNA: TGTGCCAGCAGTGATCAGGCAGGATACTCCTACGAGCAGTACTTC.

This clonotype turned up a few times. The V call is TRBV28, the J call TRBJ2-7; TRBD2 is a possible D gene (6 bases). From germline, CDR1 is MDHEN and CDR2 SYDVKM. V was trimmed by 4 bases and J by 5 bases, leaving 18 bases between them. The CDR3 loop spans 15 amino acids. The CDR3 reads CASSSSRGWLDEQYF. The CDR3 DNA sequence: TGTGCCAGCAGTTCATCCCGGGGGTGGCTCGACGAGCAGTACTTC.

V usage is TRBV11-2 and J usage is TRBJ2-7, with TRBD2 matching 7 bases. Germline-derived CDR1 and CDR2 are SGHAT and FQNNGV. The CDR3 consists of 16 residues. The V and J ends lost 0 bases and 5 bases, in that order; junction bases with no gene match: 10. This CDR3 is CASSLDPLLRGDEQYF. CDR3 nucleotide sequence: TGTGCCAGCAGCTTAGATCCCCTCCTCCGGGGGGACGAGCAGTACTTC.

The CDR3 coding sequence is TGTGCCACCAGCAGGGACCCGGGACTAGCGGACTCCTACGAGCAGTACTTC. Protein product: CATSRDPGLADSYEQYF. The chain joins TRBV15 to TRBJ2-7; 11 nucleotides match TRBD2. CDR1 is LNHNV, CDR2 YYDKDF, per germline (reference sequence). The ends lost 3 bases at V and 0 bases at J; junction bases unmatched: 7. The CDR3 totals 17 residues.

The genes are TRBV20-1 and TRBJ2-7; 15 nucleotides match TRBD2. In germline, CDR1 is DFQATT, CDR2 SNEGSKA (reference sequence). The V and J ends lost 1 base and 5 bases, in that order; junction bases with no gene match: 6. The CDR3 extends over 16 amino acids. CDR3 residues: CSARGWTSGRANEQYF. CDR3 DNA sequence: TGCAGTGCTAGAGGTTGGACTAGCGGGAGGGCCAACGAGCAGTACTTC.

This clonotype occurred many times. V and J are TRBV15 and TRBJ1-5, with D uncertain. The CDR3 sequence is 13 residues long. Germline V CDR1 and CDR2: LNHNV, YYDKDF (reference sequence). V was clipped by 1 base and J by 6 bases, with 7 bases between them. In DNA form, the CDR3 reads TGTGCCACCAGCAGAGCTCTCGCTCAGCCCCAGCATTTT. Translating it yields CATSRALAQPQHF.

This rearrangement joins TRBV5-6 to TRBJ1-2; D is possibly TRBD1 (5 bases). V was cut by 0 bases and J by 2 bases, with 11 bases left in between. The germline gives CDR1 SGHDT, CDR2 YYEEEE. CDR3 size: 15 residues. CDR3 region: CASSLGTRTNYGYTF. In DNA, the CDR3 is TGTGCCAGCAGCTTGGGGACACGGACAAACTATGGCTACACCTTC.